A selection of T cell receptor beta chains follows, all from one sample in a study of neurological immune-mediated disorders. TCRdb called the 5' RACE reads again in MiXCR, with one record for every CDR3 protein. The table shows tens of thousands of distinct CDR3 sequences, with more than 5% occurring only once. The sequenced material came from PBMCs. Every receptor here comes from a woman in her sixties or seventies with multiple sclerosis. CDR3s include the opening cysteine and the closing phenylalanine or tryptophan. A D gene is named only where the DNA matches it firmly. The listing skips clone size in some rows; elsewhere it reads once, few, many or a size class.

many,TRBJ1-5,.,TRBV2,TGTGCCAGCAGTGGAACAGTACTCAATCAGCCCCAGCATTTT,CASSGTVLNQPQHF
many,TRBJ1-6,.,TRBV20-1,TGCAGTGCTATCGGACTTCGTAATTCACCCCTCCACTTT,CSAIGLRNSPLHF
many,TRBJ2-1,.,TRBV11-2,TGTGCCAGCAGCTCAGGGTGGAGCTCCTACAATGAGCAGTTCTTC,CASSSGWSSYNEQFF
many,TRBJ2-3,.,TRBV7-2,TGTGCCAGCAGCTTTATTTTAGGGGCAGATACGCAGTATTTT,CASSFILGADTQYF
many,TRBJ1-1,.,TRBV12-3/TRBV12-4,TGTGCCAGCAGTTTAAGAACTCCTGAAGCTTTCTTT,CASSLRTPEAFF
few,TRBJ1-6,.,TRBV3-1,TGTGCCAGCAGATCCCCGGTAACGGATTCACCCCTCCACTTT,CASRSPVTDSPLHF
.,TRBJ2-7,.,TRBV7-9,TGTGCCAGCAGCTTATATCAAGTGGAGAACGAGCAGTACTTC,CASSLYQVENEQYF
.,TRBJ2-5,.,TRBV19,TGTGCCAGTAGTATTGACAGGCTCGAGACCCAGTACTTC,CASSIDRLETQYF
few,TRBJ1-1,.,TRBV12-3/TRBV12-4,TGTGCCAGCAGTTTATTAACGGGGAGAGGGAACACTGAAGCTTTCTTT,CASSLLTGRGNTEAFF
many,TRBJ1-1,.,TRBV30,TGTGCCTCAAATCGGGGAGGAACTGAAGCTTTCTTT,CASNRGGTEAFF
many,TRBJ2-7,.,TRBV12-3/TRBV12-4,TGTGCCAGCAGCCAGACAGAAACCTACGAGCAGTACTTC,CASSQTETYEQYF
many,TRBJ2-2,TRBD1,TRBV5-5,TGTGCCAGCAGCTTGGCCGGGTCAGGGGGTAACACCGGGGAGCTGTTTTTT,CASSLAGSGGNTGELFF
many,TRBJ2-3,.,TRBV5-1,TGCGCCAGCAGCTTGAGCCAGGGGTTCACAGATACGCAGTATTTT,CASSLSQGFTDTQYF
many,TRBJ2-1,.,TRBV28,TGTGCCAGCAGTTCCGGGGTCAGCTCCTACAATGAGCAGTTCTTC,CASSSGVSSYNEQFF
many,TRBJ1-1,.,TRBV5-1,TGCGCCAGCAGATTGGTAGAGGACGGTCGCACTGAAGCTTTCTTT,CASRLVEDGRTEAFF
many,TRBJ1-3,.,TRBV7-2,TGTGCCAGCAGCCTACAGAGCTCTGGAAACACCATATATTTT,CASSLQSSGNTIYF
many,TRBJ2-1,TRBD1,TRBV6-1,TGTGCCAGCAGGCCGGGACAGGGGTCTAATGAGCAGTTCTTC,CASRPGQGSNEQFF
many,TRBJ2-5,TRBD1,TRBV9,TGTGCCAGCAGCGATACCACAGGGGGCACAGAGACCCAGTACTTC,CASSDTTGGTETQYF
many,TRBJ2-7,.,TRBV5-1,TGCGCCAGCAGCTTGAGGACCAAAAATTACGAGCAGTACTTC,CASSLRTKNYEQYF
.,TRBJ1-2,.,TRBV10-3,TGTGCCATCAGGGAGGGCTATGGCTACACCTTC,CAIREGYGYTF
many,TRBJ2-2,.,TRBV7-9,TGTGCCAGCAAAACCGACGGGAACACCGGGGAGCTGTTTTTT,CASKTDGNTGELFF
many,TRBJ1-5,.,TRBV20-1,TGCAGTGCACCGCAGCAGGGCAATCAGCCCCAGCATTTT,CSAPQQGNQPQHF
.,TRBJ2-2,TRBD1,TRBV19,TGTGCCAGTAGAGGGACAGGAACCGGGGAGCTGTTTTTT,CASRGTGTGELFF
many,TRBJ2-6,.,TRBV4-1,TGCGCCAGCAGCCAAGATCTCCGGTCTCAGGGTGTCTGGGCCAACGTCCTGACTTTC,CASSQDLRSQGVWANVLTF
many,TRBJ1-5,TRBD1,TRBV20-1,TGCAGTGCTACCGACAGGGAAAGCAATCAGCCCCAGCATTTT,CSATDRESNQPQHF
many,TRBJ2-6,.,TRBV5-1,TGCGCCAGCAGGGATAGGGCCGGGGCCAACGTCCTGACTTTC,CASRDRAGANVLTF
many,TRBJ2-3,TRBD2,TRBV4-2,TGTGCCAGCAGCCGCCGACTAGCGGAGAGCACAGATACGCAGTATTTT,CASSRRLAESTDTQYF
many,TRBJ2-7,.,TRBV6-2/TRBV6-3,TGTGCCAGCACCTCCTTCGGGACCCCGGCAACCGAGCAGTACTTC,CASTSFGTPATEQYF
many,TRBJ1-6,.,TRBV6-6,TGTGCCAGCAGTTCCCGGGGTATTTATAATTCACCCCTCCACTTT,CASSSRGIYNSPLHF
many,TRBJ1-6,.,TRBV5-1,TGCGCCAGCAGCTCAGAAGGAATCGTGTCTTCACCCCTCCACTTT,CASSSEGIVSSPLHF
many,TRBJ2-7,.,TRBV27,TGTGCCAGCAGTTTATCAAAGGGGCCCTACGAGCAGTACTTC,CASSLSKGPYEQYF
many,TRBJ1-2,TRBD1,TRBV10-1,TGCGCCAGCGGACCGGGACAGGGGGTGGCTGGCTACACCTTC,CASGPGQGVAGYTF
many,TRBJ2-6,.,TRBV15,TGTGCCACCAGCAGAGCTAGGGGGGCTGGGGCCAACGTCCTGACTTTC,CATSRARGAGANVLTF
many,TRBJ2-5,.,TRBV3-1,TGTGCCAGCAGCCCACCGGGACTGACGTATGAGACCCAGTACTTC,CASSPPGLTYETQYF
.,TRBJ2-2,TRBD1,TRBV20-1,TGCAGTGCTCCTACACAGGGGAACGCCGGGGAGCTGTTTTTT,CSAPTQGNAGELFF
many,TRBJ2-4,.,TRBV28,TGTGCCAGCAGTTTGCGCCCGACAAACATTCAGTACTTC,CASSLRPTNIQYF
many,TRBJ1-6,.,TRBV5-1,TGCGCCAGCAGCTTAGGACGCTCCTATAATTCACCCCTCCACTTT,CASSLGRSYNSPLHF
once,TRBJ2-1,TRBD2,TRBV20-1,TGCAGTGCTAGCCCATGGGGGGGAGAAAACGTTTTCTTC,CSASPWGGENVFF
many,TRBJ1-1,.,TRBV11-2,TGTGCCAGCAGCTTAGAGATCGGGGGGCTGACTGAAGCTTTCTTT,CASSLEIGGLTEAFF
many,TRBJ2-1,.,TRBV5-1,TGCGCCAGCAGCTTGGGGGACAAAAACAATGAGCAGTTCTTC,CASSLGDKNNEQFF
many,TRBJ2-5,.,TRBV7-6,TGTGCCAGCAGCCCCCCCCGCTTGGGGGGCCGTGAGACCCAGTACTTC,CASSPPRLGGRETQYF
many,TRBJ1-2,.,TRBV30,TGTGCCTGGTCCCCCACCGGGCGCCGGTCGGGTGGCTACACCTTC,CAWSPTGRRSGGYTF
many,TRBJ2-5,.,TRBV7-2,TGTGCCAGCAGCTTAGAGGGACAGGGACTAGGAAAGACCCAGTACTTC,CASSLEGQGLGKTQYF
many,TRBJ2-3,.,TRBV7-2,TGTGCCAGCAGCTTAAGAAGAGGGGTTTACACAGATACGCAGTATTTT,CASSLRRGVYTDTQYF
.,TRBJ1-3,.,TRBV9,TGTGCCAGCAGCGTAGGTCCAGGCCCCGCAGGCGGAAACACCATATATTTT,CASSVGPGPAGGNTIYF
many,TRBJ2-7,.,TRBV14,TGTGCCAGCAGCCGAACCCCGGGTGCCCCCTACGAGCAGTACTTC,CASSRTPGAPYEQYF
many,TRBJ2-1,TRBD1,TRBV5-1,TGCGCCAGCAGCTTGGGGACAGGGAGCGATGAGCAGTTCTTC,CASSLGTGSDEQFF
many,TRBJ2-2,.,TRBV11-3,TGTGCCAGCAGCCCCGACGGGCCCCTGTCCGGGGAGCTGTTTTTT,CASSPDGPLSGELFF
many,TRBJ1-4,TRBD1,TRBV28,TGTGCCAGCAGACCCGGGACAGGGGGGGAAAAACTGTTTTTT,CASRPGTGGEKLFF
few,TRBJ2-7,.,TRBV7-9,TGTGCCAGCAGCCTTGCCGGGGTACCTTCCTACGAGCAGTACTTC,CASSLAGVPSYEQYF
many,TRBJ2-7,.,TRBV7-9,TGTGCCAGCAGCTTATCAACAGCCTACGAGCAGTACTTC,CASSLSTAYEQYF
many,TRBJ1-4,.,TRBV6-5,TGTGCCAGCAGTTACTCGCCAGGGATTAATGAAAAACTGTTTTTT,CASSYSPGINEKLFF
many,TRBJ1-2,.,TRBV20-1,TGCAGTGCTAGTCCGCAGGGCGGATATTCGTTCGAGGGCTACACCTTC,CSASPQGGYSFEGYTF
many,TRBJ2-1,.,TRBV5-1,TGCGCCAGCAGCTTTACAGACCAGCCCTACAATGAGCAGTTCTTC,CASSFTDQPYNEQFF
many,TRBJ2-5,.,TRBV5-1,TGCGCCAGCAGCTTGGGGGATCGGGAGACCCAGTACTTC,CASSLGDRETQYF